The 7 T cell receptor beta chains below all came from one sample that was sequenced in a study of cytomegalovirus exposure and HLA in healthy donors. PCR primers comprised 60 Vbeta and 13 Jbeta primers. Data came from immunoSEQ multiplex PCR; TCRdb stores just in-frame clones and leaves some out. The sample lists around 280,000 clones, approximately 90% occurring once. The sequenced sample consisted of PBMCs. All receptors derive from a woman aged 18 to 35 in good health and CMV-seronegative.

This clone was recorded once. CDR3 coding DNA: TGTGCCAGCAGTGAATACACAGGGACCGGGGAGCTGTTTTTT. It specifies CASSEYTGTGELFF. The gene calls are TRBV6-1 and TRBJ2-2; TRBD1 might be the D (6 bases). V lost 2 bases and J lost 5, with 9 bases in between. This CDR3 is 14 amino acids long. Germline CDR1 MNHNS, CDR2 SASEGT.

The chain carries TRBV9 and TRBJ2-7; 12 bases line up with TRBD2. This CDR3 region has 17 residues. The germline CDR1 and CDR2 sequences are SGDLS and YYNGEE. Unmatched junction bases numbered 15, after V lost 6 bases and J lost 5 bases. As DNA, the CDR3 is TGTGCCAGCACCCCTAGCGGGGGGGCCACCAATTTCAACGAGCAGTACTTC. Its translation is CASTPSGGATNFNEQYF. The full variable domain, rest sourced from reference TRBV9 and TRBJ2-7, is DSGVTQTPKHLITATGQRVTLRCSPRSGDLSVYWYQQSLDQGLQFLIQYYNGEERAKGNILERFSAQQFPDLHSELNLSSLELGDSALYFCASTPSGGATNFNEQYFGPGTRLTVT.

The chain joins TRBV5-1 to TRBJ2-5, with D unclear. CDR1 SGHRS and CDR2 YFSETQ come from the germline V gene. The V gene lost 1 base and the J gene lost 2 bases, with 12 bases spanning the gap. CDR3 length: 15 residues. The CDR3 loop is CASSLSYGSQETQYF. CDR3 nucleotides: TGCGCCAGCAGCTTGTCGTACGGGTCACAAGAGACCCAGTACTTC.

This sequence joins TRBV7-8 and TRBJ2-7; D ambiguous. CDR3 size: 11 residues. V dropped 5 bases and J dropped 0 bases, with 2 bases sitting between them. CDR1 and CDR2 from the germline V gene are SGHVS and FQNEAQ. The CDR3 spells CASSLSYEQYF. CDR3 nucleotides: TGTGCCAGCAGCCTCTCCTACGAGCAGTACTTC.

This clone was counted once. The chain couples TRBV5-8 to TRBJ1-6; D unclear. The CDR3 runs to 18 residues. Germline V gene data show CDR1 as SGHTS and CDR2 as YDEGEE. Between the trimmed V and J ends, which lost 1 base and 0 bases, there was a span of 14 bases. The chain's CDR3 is CASSLSSPEGSYNSPLHF. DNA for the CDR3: TGTGCCAGCAGCTTGTCATCTCCGGAGGGCTCCTATAATTCACCCCTCCACTTT.

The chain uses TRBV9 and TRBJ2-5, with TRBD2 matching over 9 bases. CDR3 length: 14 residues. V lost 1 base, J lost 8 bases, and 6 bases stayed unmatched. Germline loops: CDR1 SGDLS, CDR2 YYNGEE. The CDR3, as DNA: TGTGCCAGCAGCGTATGGGGTAGCGGGGGAACCCAGTACTTC. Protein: CASSVWGSGGTQYF.

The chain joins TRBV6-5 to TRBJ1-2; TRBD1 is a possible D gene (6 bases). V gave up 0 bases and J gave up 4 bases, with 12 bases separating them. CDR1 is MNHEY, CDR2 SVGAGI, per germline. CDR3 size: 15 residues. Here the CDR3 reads CASSYSTGRFYGYTF. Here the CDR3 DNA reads TGTGCCAGCAGTTACTCGACAGGCAGATTCTATGGCTACACCTTC.